The 12 T cell receptor beta chains below all came from one sample that was sequenced in a study of blood T cells in healthy people across ages. The use of a sample-barcoded 5' primer and a J-beta primer mix characterized a second PCR of roughly 6 to 11 cycles. In TCRdb, the 5' RACE reads were re-called with MiXCR into one record per CDR3 protein. The table records fewer than 2 million distinct CDR3 sequences, about two fifths of them present only once. The sequenced material came from blood. These receptors originate from a human donor in good health.

The chain links TRBV6-1 to TRBJ1-6; possibly TRBD1 for D (5 bases). The CDR3 runs 13 residues. Trimming pared 5 bases from V and 10 bases from J, leaving 12 bases between. Per the germline V gene, CDR1 is MNHNS and CDR2 is SASEGT. The CDR3 loop is CASSIQGASPLHF. The CDR3 DNA sequence: TGTGCCAGCAGTATCCAGGGTGCCTCACCCCTCCACTTT.

This sequence joins TRBV20-1 and TRBJ1-5; possible D gene TRBD1, 5 bases. The CDR3 totals 15 residues. Looked up from germline, CDR1 is DFQATT and CDR2 is SNEGSKA (reference sequence). The germline V and J ends were trimmed by 1 base and 0 bases, with 10 bases remaining between them. The CDR3 loop reads CSARVAGNSNQPQHF. In nucleotides, the CDR3 is TGCAGTGCTAGAGTCGCAGGGAATAGCAATCAGCCCCAGCATTTT.

The chain carries TRBV6-4 and TRBJ2-7; 7 bases map to TRBD1. V lost 2 bases and J lost 3; bases outside the gene matches: 16. The germline V gene encodes CDR1 MRHNA and CDR2 SNTAGT. The CDR3 extends over 18 amino acids. The CDR3 DNA reads TGTGCCAGCAGTGACGGAGCGACAGGGCCCCCGAAGAGCTACGAGCAGTACTTC. As protein: CASSDGATGPPKSYEQYF.

In this sample, this clonotype turned up a few times. The rearrangement links TRBV2 to TRBJ1-2; a weak D match, TRBD1 (5 bases). Germline V gene lookup returns CDR1 SNHLY and CDR2 FYNNEI. The CDR3 runs to 15 residues. V dropped 3 bases and J dropped 4 bases, with 15 bases sitting between them. The CDR3 is CASSEEAGYGYGYTF. The CDR3 nucleotides are TGTGCCAGCAGTGAGGAGGCAGGGTACGGCTATGGCTACACCTTC.

In this sample, this clonotype turned up a few times. The rearrangement joins TRBV12-3 or TRBV12-4 to TRBJ2-7; D unresolved. V was pared by 0 bases and J by 1 base, with 7 bases between. This CDR3 is 14 amino acids long. In nucleotides, the CDR3 is TGTGCCAGCAGTTTAGCCCACCTATCCTACGAGCAGTACTTC. Its translation is CASSLAHLSYEQYF.

The gene calls are TRBV20-1 and TRBJ1-5, with D maybe TRBD1 (5 bases). Trimming took off 5 bases at V and 5 bases at J, with 13 bases between the two ends. CDR3 length: 13 residues. Germline V gives CDR1 DFQATT, CDR2 SNEGSKA (reference sequence). In DNA form, the CDR3 reads TGCAGTGCTGTAACAGGATACGATCAGCCCCAGCATTTT. This translates into CSAVTGYDQPQHF.

This clonotype occurred a few times. This chain connects TRBV6-6 to TRBJ2-5, with D tentatively TRBD1 (5 bases). Germline V gene lookup returns CDR1 MNHNY and CDR2 SVGAGI (reference sequence). The CDR3 consists of 14 residues. With 5 bases removed from V and 5 bases from J, the gap between germline ends came to 15 bases. This chain's CDR3 is CASSLTGYGETQYF. The CDR3 nucleotides are TGTGCCAGCAGTCTTACAGGCTATGGGGAGACCCAGTACTTC.

V is TRBV24-1 and J is TRBJ1-5, with 12 bases aligning to TRBD1. Germline CDR1 is KGHDR and CDR2 is SFDVKD. The CDR3 contains 16 residues. The V gene end was trimmed by 12 bases and the J gene end by 6 bases; junction bases not matched to a gene: 14. CDR3 sequence (DNA): TGTGCCGGGGAGAGGGACAGGGGGCCGTGTTTTCAGCCCCAGCATTTT. It translates to CAGERDRGPCFQPQHF.

With respect to this clonotype: A clone one base away is much larger, so this may be a read error. The rearrangement joins TRBV4-3 to TRBJ1-6; tentative D call: TRBD1 (5 bases). The CDR3 is made up of 15 amino acids. From germline, CDR1 is LGHNA and CDR2 YSLEER. V lost 0 bases to trimming and J lost 5 bases, with 8 bases between them. CDR3 in amino acids: CASSQERGHNSPLHF. In DNA, the CDR3 is TGCGCCAGCAGCCAAGAACGGGGCCATAATTCACCCCTCCACTTT.

The V and J genes are TRBV5-6 and TRBJ1-5; 9 nucleotides line up with TRBD1. The CDR3 runs to 13 residues. V lost 3 bases and J lost 9; bases outside the gene matches: 4. Germline V CDR1 and CDR2: SGHDT, YYEEEE. CDR3 nucleotide sequence: TGTGCCAGCAGCTGGGACAGGGAAAGGCCCCAGCATTTT. Protein sequence: CASSWDRERPQHF. Filled out from reference TRBV5-6 and TRBJ1-5, the complete variable domain reads DAGVTQSPTHLIKTRGQQVTLRCSPKSGHDTVSWYQQALGQGPQFIFQYYEEEERQRGNFPDRFSGHQFPNYSSELNVNALLLGDSALYLCASSWDRERPQHFGDGTRLSIL.

J is TRBJ1-3 and V is TRBV3-1; the D is unclear. This CDR3 spans 14 amino acids. The V end was cut by 0 bases, the J end by 6 bases, with 9 bases between. Germline V gives CDR1 LGHDT, CDR2 YNNKEL (reference sequence). The CDR3 DNA is TGTGCCAGCAGCCAAGATCTGTGGGAAAACACCATATATTTT. Protein sequence: CASSQDLWENTIYF.

The V gene is TRBV20-1, the J gene TRBJ1-5; D is perhaps TRBD1 (5 bases). The V and J ends lost 1 base and 7 bases respectively, with 11 bases between them. Germline-derived CDR1 and CDR2 are DFQATT and SNEGSKA (reference sequence). There are 13 residues in the CDR3. This CDR3 is CSARAGSQQPQHF. The CDR3 nucleotides are TGCAGTGCTAGAGCAGGGTCCCAACAGCCCCAGCATTTT.